A selection of T cell receptor beta chains follows, all from one sample in a study of blood T cell repertoires in COVID-19. Profiled with immunoSEQ multiplex PCR; TCRdb holds only in-frame clones, not every one. The sample lists about 290,000 clones, around 81% occurring once. Material: peripheral blood. Receptors originate from a woman aged 50 to 60 with active or convalescent COVID-19. Both conserved end residues are part of each CDR3. A D gene is named only where the DNA matches it firmly. Clone size is given for some rows only: seen once, a few or many times, or a class if the clone is expanded.

>TRBV5-5|TRBD1|TRBJ1-3|-
CASRQGPGNTIYF
TGTGCCAGCAGACAGGGGCCTGGAAACACCATATATTTT
>TRBV10-3|TRBD2|TRBJ2-2|-
CAISGQLSGMSGELFF
TGTGCCATCAGTGGTCAGCTTAGCGGGATGTCCGGGGAGCTGTTTTTT
>TRBV7-2|-|TRBJ2-7|-
CASSGLSGGPLREQYF
TGTGCCAGCAGCGGATTGAGCGGAGGCCCTCTACGCGAGCAGTACTTC
>TRBV6-5|TRBD1|TRBJ2-7|-
CASSRTGNYEQYF
TGTGCCAGCAGCCGGACAGGGAACTACGAGCAGTACTTC
>TRBV11-1|-|TRBJ2-1|-
CAPTPGGYNEQFF
TGTGCCCCCACCCCCGGGGGCTACAATGAGCAGTTCTTC
>TRBV4-1|TRBD2|TRBJ2-2|-
CASSQGTSGGDFKTGELFF
TGCGCCAGCAGCCAAGGGACTAGCGGGGGGGATTTTAAGACCGGGGAGCTGTTTTTT
>TRBV19|TRBD2|TRBJ2-1|-
CATGGAGVNNEQFF
TGTGCCACCGGGGGGGCGGGAGTGAATAATGAGCAGTTCTTC
>TRBV10-3|-|TRBJ1-4|-
CAISEDSNEKLFF
TGTGCCATCAGTGAGGACAGTAATGAAAAACTGTTTTTT
>TRBV7-2|TRBD2|TRBJ2-5|-
CASSLSPAGGTQETQYF
TGTGCCAGCAGCTTAAGTCCAGCGGGAGGAACCCAAGAGACCCAGTACTTC
>TRBV10-3|TRBD1|TRBJ2-4|-
CAISESTGVSIQYF
TGTGCCATCAGTGAGTCGACAGGGGTCAGCATTCAGTACTTC
>TRBV19|-|TRBJ2-7|-
CASTTTGTSYEQYF
TGTGCCAGTACCACCACCGGGACTTCCTACGAGCAGTACTTC
>TRBV6-5|-|TRBJ1-3|-
CASSSPRGASGNTIYF
TGTGCCAGCAGTTCTCCCAGGGGAGCCTCTGGAAACACCATATATTTT
>TRBV29-1|-|TRBJ2-1|-
CSVEPDSYEQFF
TGCAGCGTTGAACCCGACAGCTATGAGCAGTTCTTC
>TRBV5-1|TRBD2|TRBJ2-5|few
CASSLRGLGTQYF
TGCGCCAGCAGCTTGCGCGGACTAGGGACCCAGTACTTC
>TRBV29-1|-|TRBJ1-3|-
CSVGQGQNTIYF
TGCAGCGTTGGGCAGGGGCAAAACACCATATATTTT
>TRBV7-2|TRBD1|TRBJ1-2|-
CASSLDRGPYGYTF
TGTGCCAGCAGCTTAGACAGGGGGCCCTATGGCTACACCTTC
>TRBV28|TRBD1|TRBJ2-7|-
CASSPGTGSLLEQYF
TGTGCCAGCAGTCCGGGGACAGGGTCTCTTCTCGAGCAGTACTTC
>TRBV6-5|-|TRBJ2-7|once
CASRVDSLLGEQYF
TGTGCCAGCCGGGTCGACAGTCTCCTGGGCGAGCAGTACTTC
>TRBV27|-|TRBJ1-6|-
CASRFDRVNNSPLHF
TGTGCCAGCAGATTCGACAGAGTAAATAATTCACCCCTCCACTTT
>TRBV21-1|-|TRBJ2-1|-
CASSPTDSPREEGEQFF
TGTGCCAGCAGCCCAACTGATTCCCCCCGGGAGGAGGGTGAGCAGTTCTTC
>TRBV28|-|TRBJ1-6|-
CASSLRWELHNSPLHF
TGTGCCAGCAGTTTACGCTGGGAGCTCCATAATTCACCCCTCCACTTT
>TRBV10-3|-|TRBJ2-2|once
CAIKRVRGSGELFF
TGTGCCATCAAAAGGGTCAGGGGATCAGGGGAGCTGTTTTTT
>TRBV6-2/TRBV6-3|TRBD2|TRBJ2-1|once
CASSWSGVAYNEQFF
TGTGCCAGCAGTTGGAGCGGGGTGGCCTACAATGAGCAGTTCTTC
>TRBV29-1|-|TRBJ2-7|-
CSVKTGPYEQYF
TGCAGCGTTAAGACAGGTCCCTACGAGCAGTACTTC
>TRBV11-2|-|TRBJ2-1|-
CASSLVRGAYNEQFF
TGTGCCAGCAGCTTAGTGCGTGGTGCCTACAATGAGCAGTTCTTC
>TRBV19|-|TRBJ2-2|-
CASSSPGDTGELFF
TGTGCCAGTAGTTCCCCGGGAGACACCGGGGAGCTGTTTTTT
>TRBV6-6|TRBD1|TRBJ2-7|-
CASSYSPGQGGYEQYF
TGTGCCAGCAGTTACTCCCCGGGACAGGGTGGGTACGAGCAGTACTTC
>TRBV6-1|-|TRBJ2-1|few
CASSESPGRGNEQFF
TGTGCCAGCAGTGAATCCCCTGGGAGAGGGAATGAGCAGTTCTTC
>TRBV13|TRBD2|TRBJ2-7|-
CASSLSEGLAGTPYEQYF
TGTGCCAGCAGCTTATCGGAGGGGTTAGCGGGAACCCCCTACGAGCAGTACTTC
>TRBV7-8|TRBD1|TRBJ1-2|-
CASSLAGPGTGAVNYGYTF
TGTGCCAGCAGCTTAGCGGGCCCCGGGACAGGGGCGGTCAACTATGGCTACACCTTC
>TRBV6-5|-|TRBJ1-1|-
CASSYRQSVAEAFF
TGTGCCAGCAGTTACCGACAGTCTGTGGCTGAAGCTTTCTTT